This T cell receptor beta chain was identified during a study of cytotoxic CD8 clonotypes in ibrutinib-treated CLL. Study-wide background: The samples contained under 300,000 productive templates on average. They also contained an average of approximately 94,000 productive rearrangements. Findings and caveats of the study: Baseline clonality exceeded age-matched healthy donors and tracked circulating CD8+ T-cell counts. Clonality increased at ibrutinib response, then returned toward baseline at progression.

TCRdb keeps only in-frame clones here, not all; method: immunoSEQ multiplex PCR. The sample carries tens of thousands of clones, roughly 70% recorded once. V shed 4 bases and J shed 1 base, with 20 bases lying between them. The CDR3 loop spans 18 amino acids. Germline V gene data show CDR1 as LNHDA and CDR2 as SQIVND (reference sequence). About 2 micrograms of genomic DNA (from cryopreserved PBMCs) were used for TCR beta libraries. The table lists this clone with a few counts. The antigen is not known. The TCR comes from a human donor with chronic lymphocytic leukemia. The chain couples TRBV19 to TRBJ1-3, with no clear D. The sample here was PBMCs, taken at disease progression, from a patient treated with ibrutinib. The CDR3 region is CASSSRDSARLSGNTIYF. The CDR3 DNA follows: TGTGCCAGTAGTAGCCGGGATTCAGCGCGCTTGTCTGGAAACACCATATATTTT.